The T cell receptor (beta chain) described here comes from a study of siplizumab effects on memory and regulatory T cells. With respect to this clone: The antigen remains undetermined.

Here immunoSEQ multiplex PCR was the method, and the copy in TCRdb shows in-frame clones only, minus some. The sample carries 70,000 to 95,000 clones, roughly 97% recorded once. Findings and caveats of the study: Among alloreactive clones, only a minor fraction mapped to unstimulated subsets. Relative to controls at about 27%, mappable alloreactive CD4+ clones exhibited a mean Treg-derived proportion of roughly 69% with siplizumab. It seemed that naive T cells were more diverse than memory cells and were major contributors to the alloresponse. Proliferating siplizumab-culture Treg suppressive function went unconfirmed.

V shed 6 bases and J shed 4 bases, with 18 bases lying between them. The CDR3 has 15 amino acids. Per germline, CDR1 ENHRY and CDR2 SYGVKD. J is TRBJ2-5 and V is TRBV10-3; D may be TRBD1 (5 bases). The sequenced material came from naive CD4+ T cells sorted from blood. This TCR came from a human donor in good health. The CDR3: CAISSQGEVGETQYF. In DNA form, the CDR3 reads TGTGCCATCAGCTCCCAGGGTGAGGTCGGAGAGACCCAGTACTTC.